This T cell receptor (beta chain) is drawn from a study of blood T cell repertoires in COVID-19. Some clones are missing from TCRdb's copy, which holds only in-frame ones; the method was immunoSEQ multiplex PCR. The data hold about 34,000 clones, with 85% to 95% observed a single time. The V gene lost 0 bases and the J gene lost 2 bases, with 10 bases spanning the gap. The CDR3 sequence is 15 residues long. The V gene's germline CDR1 is LGHNT and CDR2 FRNRAP. The receptor comes from a man aged 55-75 years with active or convalescent COVID-19. The sequenced sample was peripheral blood. The chain employs TRBV12-5 and TRBJ1-1; D might be TRBD1 (6 bases). CDR3 DNA: TGTGCTAGTGGTTTGGTGACAGGATTTAACACTGAAGCTTTCTTT. Translation gives CASGLVTGFNTEAFF.